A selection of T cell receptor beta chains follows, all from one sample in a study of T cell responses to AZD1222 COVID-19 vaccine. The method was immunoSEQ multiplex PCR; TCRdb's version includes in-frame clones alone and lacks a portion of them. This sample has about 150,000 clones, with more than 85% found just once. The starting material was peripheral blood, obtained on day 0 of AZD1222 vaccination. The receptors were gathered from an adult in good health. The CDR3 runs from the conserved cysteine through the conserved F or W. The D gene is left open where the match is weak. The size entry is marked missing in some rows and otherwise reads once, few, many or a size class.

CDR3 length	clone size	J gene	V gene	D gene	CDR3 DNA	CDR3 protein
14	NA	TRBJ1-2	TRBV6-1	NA	TGTGCCAGCAGTGAATACGGAGGGAACTATGGCTACACCTTC	CASSEYGGNYGYTF
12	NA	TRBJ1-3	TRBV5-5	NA	TGTGCCAGCAGCTTACCCGGAAACACCATATATTTT	CASSLPGNTIYF
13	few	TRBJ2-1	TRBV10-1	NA	TGCGCCAGCAGTTTTACGAGGGGGAATGAGCAGTTCTTC	CASSFTRGNEQFF
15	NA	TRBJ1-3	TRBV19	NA	TGTGCCAGTAGTAGCCCCCGGGGGTCTGGAAACACCATATATTTT	CASSSPRGSGNTIYF
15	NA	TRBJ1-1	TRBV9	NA	TGTGCCAGCAGCGTAGGGCCGATTATGAACACTGAAGCTTTCTTT	CASSVGPIMNTEAFF
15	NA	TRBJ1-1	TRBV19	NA	TGTGCCAGTAAGGGGACGGATCTCATGAACACTGAAGCTTTCTTT	CASKGTDLMNTEAFF
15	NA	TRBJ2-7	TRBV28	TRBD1	TGTGCCAGCACCTACCCGGGACAGGGGCGATACGAGCAGTACTTC	CASTYPGQGRYEQYF
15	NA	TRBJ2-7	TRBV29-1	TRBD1	TGCAGCGTTGATGTAGACAGGGGGAGCTCCTACGAGCAGTACTTC	CSVDVDRGSSYEQYF
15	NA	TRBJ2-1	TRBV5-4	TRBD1	TGTGCCAGCAGCGAAGACAGGGGGGCCTACAATGAGCAGTTCTTC	CASSEDRGAYNEQFF
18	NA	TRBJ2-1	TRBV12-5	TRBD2	TGTGCTAGTGGTTTGGTAACCGGAGTAGCGGGAACGTTTAATGAGCAGTTCTTC	CASGLVTGVAGTFNEQFF
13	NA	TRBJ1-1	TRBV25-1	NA	TGTGCCAGCAGTATCCGGACAGACCAGAAAGCTTTCTTT	CASSIRTDQKAFF
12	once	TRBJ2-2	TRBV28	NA	TGTGCCAGCAGTTCGGAACGCGGGGAGCTGTTTTTT	CASSSERGELFF
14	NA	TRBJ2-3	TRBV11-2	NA	TGTGCCAGCAGCTTGTCTCCCGTGGAGAATACGCAGTATTTT	CASSLSPVENTQYF
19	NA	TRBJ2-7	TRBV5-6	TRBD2	TGTGCCAGTGCGAGTGGCTCCTCACGGTTAGTAGCGGGGACCTACGAGCAGTACTTC	CASASGSSRLVAGTYEQYF
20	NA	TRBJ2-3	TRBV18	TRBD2	TGTGCCAGCTCCCCTGGGACTAGCGGGTTCCACTTTCAACGCACAGATACGCAGTATTTT	CASSPGTSGFHFQRTDTQYF
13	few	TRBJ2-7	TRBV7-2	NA	TGTGCCAGCAGCTTGACCAGGCCGGGGGAGCAGTACTTC	CASSLTRPGEQYF
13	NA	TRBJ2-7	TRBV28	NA	TGTGCCAGCAGTTTAAGGTCCGGGTACGAGCAGTACTTC	CASSLRSGYEQYF
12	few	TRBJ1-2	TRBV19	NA	TGTGCCATCTCGACGGCCCCCTATGGCTACACCTTC	CAISTAPYGYTF
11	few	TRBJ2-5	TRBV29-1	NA	TGCAGCGCTGAGCCAGGGGAGACCCAGTACTTC	CSAEPGETQYF
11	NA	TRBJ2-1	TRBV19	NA	TGTGCCAGTAGTGGCGAGTATGAGCAGTTCTTC	CASSGEYEQFF
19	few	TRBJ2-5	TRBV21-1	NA	TGTGCCAGCAGCAAATCCGACTATACCGGGACTAGGGGTGAGGAGACCCAGTACTTC	CASSKSDYTGTRGEETQYF
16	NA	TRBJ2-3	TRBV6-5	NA	TGTGCCAGCAGTTACTCGATTTCGCTGGGGGAAGATACGCAGTATTTT	CASSYSISLGEDTQYF
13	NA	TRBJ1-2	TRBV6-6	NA	TGTGCCAGCAATAGCGTAGGGAACTATGGCTACACCTTC	CASNSVGNYGYTF
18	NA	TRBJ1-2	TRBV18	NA	TGTGCCAGCTCACAGAAACAAAGGAAACAGGGTAACAACTATGGCTACACCTTC	CASSQKQRKQGNNYGYTF
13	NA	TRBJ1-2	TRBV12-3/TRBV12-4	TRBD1	TGTGCCAGCAAAGGGGGCGGAATCTATGGCTACACCTTC	CASKGGGIYGYTF
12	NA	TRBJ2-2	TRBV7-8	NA	TGTGCCAGCAGCACGAACACCGGGGAGCTGTTTTTT	CASSTNTGELFF
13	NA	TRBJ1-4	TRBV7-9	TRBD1	TGTGCCAGCAGCTCGGGACAGTATGAAAAACTGTTTTTT	CASSSGQYEKLFF
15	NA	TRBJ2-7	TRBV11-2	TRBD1	TGTGCCAGCAAGCCGGGACAGGGTCTTTGGTACGAGCAGTACTTC	CASKPGQGLWYEQYF
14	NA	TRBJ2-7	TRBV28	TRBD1	TGTGCCAGCAGTATCATCGGGACAGGGGACGAGCAGTACTTC	CASSIIGTGDEQYF
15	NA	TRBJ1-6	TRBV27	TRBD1	TGTGCCAGCAGTCCCCAGGGGGTCTATAATTCACCCCTCCACTTT	CASSPQGVYNSPLHF
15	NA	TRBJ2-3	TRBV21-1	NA	TGTGCCAGCAGCGCAAGGACAGGGGGGACAGATACGCAGTATTTT	CASSARTGGTDTQYF
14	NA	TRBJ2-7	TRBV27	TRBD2	TGTGCCAGTTCACCTAGCGGGGGGCCCTACGAGCAGTACTTC	CASSPSGGPYEQYF
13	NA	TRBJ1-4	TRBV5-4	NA	TGTGCCAGCAGTGGGGGGGGAGAGGGAAAACTGTTTTTT	CASSGGGEGKLFF
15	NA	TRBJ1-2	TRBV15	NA	TGTGCCACCAGCAGCGGAGGCTCGGCAAACTATGGCTACACCTTC	CATSSGGSANYGYTF
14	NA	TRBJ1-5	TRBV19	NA	TGTGCCAGTGATGGGGGGGGAGGCAATCAGCCCCAGCATTTT	CASDGGGGNQPQHF
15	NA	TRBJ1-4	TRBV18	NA	TGTGCCAGCTCACCGCCACGGGGAAGCGGGGAAAAACTGTTTTTT	CASSPPRGSGEKLFF
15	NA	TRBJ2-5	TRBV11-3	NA	TGTGCCAGCAGCTACTTTTTCGGGGGGCCAGAGACCCAGTACTTC	CASSYFFGGPETQYF
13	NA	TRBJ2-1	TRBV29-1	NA	TGCAGCGTTCAAAGACTCCTATCTAATGAGCAGTTCTTC	CSVQRLLSNEQFF